Below, 19 T cell receptor beta chains from the same sample are listed, as sequenced in a study of human T cells and chemical hapten exposure. MiXCR was run by TCRdb on the RACE reads, yielding one entry per CDR3 protein. The sample carries around 200,000 distinct CDR3 sequences, about 31% recorded once. Described time point: pre-sensitization, week 0. As to treatment: therapeutic diphenylcyclopropenone sensitization with weekly scalp DPC. Here the sequenced sample was whole blood, taken in connection with sensitization to the hapten diphenylcyclopropenone (DPC). Source of these receptors: a woman in her thirties with alopecia areata. Some clones in this sample may be carry-over from other donors' samples.

The gene calls are TRBV5-1 and TRBJ2-1; 12 bases map to TRBD2. Germline V gene sequence: CDR1 SGHRS, CDR2 YFSETQ. Unmatched junction bases numbered 5, after V lost 0 bases and J lost 10 bases. CDR3 length: 15 amino acids. The CDR3 DNA follows: TGCGCCAGCAGCTTGGCACTAGCGGGGGGAGGGGAGCAGTTCTTC. It encodes CASSLALAGGGEQFF.

This clonotype turned up a few times. The chain joins TRBV29-1 to TRBJ1-2; 10 nucleotides agree with TRBD1. The CDR3 is 13 residues long. With V trimmed by 7 bases and J by 4 bases, 6 bases remained unmatched. Germline values: CDR1 SQVTM, CDR2 ANQGSEA. In DNA form, the CDR3 reads TGCAGCGCCAGGGACAGGGGCGGCTATGGCTACACCTTC. This codes for CSARDRGGYGYTF.

The gene calls are TRBV13 and TRBJ1-2, with D possibly matching TRBD1 (6 bases). Per the germline V gene, CDR1 is PRHDT and CDR2 is FYEKMQ (reference sequence). The germline V and J ends were trimmed by 5 bases and 8 bases, with 12 bases remaining between them. The CDR3 runs to 12 residues. The CDR3 region has the DNA TGTGCCAGCAGCAGAACAGGGACCGGCTACACCTTC. As protein: CASSRTGTGYTF.

In this sample, this clonotype turned up a few times. The chain is built from TRBV20-1 and TRBJ1-2; D gene unclear. This CDR3 has 12 amino acids. Germline loops: CDR1 DFQATT, CDR2 SNEGSKA (reference sequence). The CDR3 protein is CGFPGAGYGYTF. The CDR3 nucleotides read TGCGGCTTTCCGGGAGCTGGCTATGGCTACACCTTC.

The table lists this clonotype with a few counts. The chain carries TRBV7-8 and TRBJ2-5; D might be TRBD1 or TRBD2, each matching 6 bases. Trimming removed 7 bases from V and 5 bases from J, with 17 bases in between. Germline loops: CDR1 SGHVS, CDR2 FQNEAQ. This CDR3 spans 14 amino acids. CDR3 DNA: TGTGCCAGCAACCAGCCGGGGGCGATGGAGACCCAGTACTTC. Its protein is CASNQPGAMETQYF.

The chain recombines TRBV5-1 with TRBJ2-1, with TRBD2 identical over 7 bases. There are 15 residues in the CDR3. V gave up 5 bases and J gave up 7 bases; unmatched junction bases: 12. Germline V CDR1 and CDR2: SGHRS, YFSETQ. The CDR3 sequence: CASSLTGGYGNEQFF. CDR3 nucleotide sequence: TGCGCCAGCAGTTTGACGGGGGGTTATGGAAATGAGCAGTTCTTC. Together with reference TRBV5-1 and TRBJ2-1, the CDR3 gives the full variable domain: KAGVTQTPRYLIKTRGQQVTLSCSPISGHRSVSWYQQTPGQGLQFLFEYFSETQRNKGNFPGRFSGRQFSNSRSEMNVSTLELGDSALYLCASSLTGGYGNEQFFGPGTRLTVL.

This clonotype has at least ten counts. V is TRBV28 and J is TRBJ2-1; 10 nucleotides align to TRBD1. CDR1 and CDR2 from the germline V gene are MDHEN and SYDVKM. V was clipped by 3 bases and J by 8 bases; unmatched bases: 4. CDR3 size: 14 residues. CDR3 loop: CASSLGQGSHEQFF. As DNA, the CDR3 is TGTGCCAGCAGTTTGGGACAGGGGAGCCATGAGCAGTTCTTC.

The chain carries TRBV15 and TRBJ2-1; D is perhaps TRBD2 (5 bases). The V end was cut by 0 bases, the J end by 4 bases, with 10 bases between. Germline CDR1 LNHNV, CDR2 YYDKDF (reference sequence). This CDR3 spans 15 amino acids. CDR3 region: CATSRERTGYNEQFF. DNA of the CDR3: TGTGCCACCAGCAGAGAAAGGACGGGGTACAATGAGCAGTTCTTC.

This clonotype was found a few times. V and J are TRBV29-1 and TRBJ1-1; D is perhaps TRBD1 (5 bases). The CDR3 contains 16 residues. Germline loops: CDR1 SQVTM, CDR2 ANQGSEA. V dropped 7 bases and J dropped 0 bases, with 21 bases sitting between them. For the CDR3, the DNA is TGCAGCGCCACCAGTGATGCAGGGAGAATGAACACTGAAGCTTTCTTT. Its translation is CSATSDAGRMNTEAFF.

This clonotype appeared a single time. The chain has TRBV11-2 and TRBJ2-1; 10 nucleotides agree with TRBD1. The V gene end was trimmed by 1 base and the J gene end by 5 bases; junction bases not matched to a gene: 8. The CDR3 covers 17 residues. Germline loops: CDR1 SGHAT, CDR2 FQNNGV. The CDR3 region has the DNA TGTGCCAGCAGCTTAGTACCCCGGGACAGGGGCGACAATGAGCAGTTCTTC. Protein product: CASSLVPRDRGDNEQFF.

The sample holds many counts of this clonotype. The rearrangement uses TRBV2 and TRBJ1-1, with TRBD1 matching over 7 bases. The CDR3 runs to 14 residues. V shed 6 bases, J shed 1 base, and the junction held 5 bases outside the gene matches. Germline V gene sequence: CDR1 SNHLY, CDR2 FYNNEI. The CDR3 DNA is TGTGCCAGCAGAGTCAGGGGGGAGAACACTGAAGCTTTCTTT. This sequence encodes CASRVRGENTEAFF.

This clonotype has only a few counts. The rearrangement links TRBV28 to TRBJ2-1; D not certain. Germline loops: CDR1 MDHEN, CDR2 SYDVKM. Trimming removed 4 bases at V and 8 bases at J, with 12 bases between. The CDR3 is 13 amino acids. CDR3: CASSSGLSDEQFF. The CDR3 bases are TGTGCCAGCAGTTCGGGCTTGAGCGATGAGCAGTTCTTC.

This clonotype was counted a few times. V usage is TRBV28 and J usage is TRBJ1-1; D is ambiguous. With 2 bases removed from V and 1 base from J, the gap between germline ends came to 14 bases. Germline values: CDR1 MDHEN, CDR2 SYDVKM. The CDR3 is 16 residues long. The chain's CDR3 is CASSLGLQTGNTEAFF. The CDR3 DNA reads TGTGCCAGCAGTTTAGGGTTGCAGACGGGGAACACTGAAGCTTTCTTT.

The V gene is TRBV5-1, the J gene TRBJ2-3, with D possibly TRBD1 on 5 matching bases. This CDR3 spans 15 amino acids. Germline V gives CDR1 SGHRS, CDR2 YFSETQ. V was clipped by 2 bases and J by 1 base, with 11 bases between them. CDR3 sequence reads: CASSLRGTGTDTQYF. The CDR3 region has the DNA TGCGCCAGCAGCTTAAGGGGAACGGGCACAGATACGCAGTATTTT.

This clonotype has only a few counts. V is TRBV5-5 and J is TRBJ2-7; the match to TRBD1 covers 7 bases. The junction had 11 bases not matched to a gene; V was cut back by 2 bases and J by 0 bases. CDR1 SGHKS and CDR2 YYEKEE come from the germline V gene (reference sequence). This CDR3 spans 17 amino acids. The CDR3 protein is CASSLSPGDRVSYEQYF. The CDR3 DNA is TGTGCCAGCAGCTTATCACCCGGAGACAGGGTCTCCTACGAGCAGTACTTC.

This clonotype was recorded a few times. The chain joins TRBV20-1 to TRBJ2-7; D may be TRBD1 (6 bases). Germline loops: CDR1 DFQATT, CDR2 SNEGSKA (reference sequence). V was shortened by 1 base and J by 4 bases, with 14 bases between the two germline ends. This CDR3 region has 14 residues. The CDR3 reads CSARAPGARYEQYF. CDR3 sequence (DNA): TGCAGTGCTAGAGCACCAGGGGCCCGGTACGAGCAGTACTTC.

This chain joins TRBV28 and TRBJ1-1, with D possibly matching TRBD1 (5 bases). This CDR3 contains 14 residues. Trimming removed 3 bases from V and 5 bases from J, with 13 bases in between. Germline V gene sequence: CDR1 MDHEN, CDR2 SYDVKM. For the CDR3, the DNA is TGTGCCAGCAGTTTGGGTGACAGAGGAACTGAAGCTTTCTTT. Amino acids: CASSLGDRGTEAFF.

The chain carries TRBV28 and TRBJ2-4; unclear D gene. Germline CDR1 is MDHEN and CDR2 is SYDVKM. This CDR3 has 14 amino acids. With 7 bases removed from V and 4 bases from J, the gap between germline ends came to 14 bases. Written as DNA, the CDR3 is TGTGCCAGCAATCTAGGTGGCGGTAAAAACATTCAGTACTTC. Translation: CASNLGGGKNIQYF.

This chain uses TRBV27 with TRBJ1-6, with 8 nucleotides matching TRBD1. The CDR3 loop spans 15 amino acids. With 6 bases clipped from V and 8 bases from J, the junction kept 9 bases outside the gene matches. Germline V CDR1 and CDR2: MNHEY, SMNVEV (reference sequence). The CDR3 reads CASSPDRGPYSPLHF. For the CDR3, the DNA is TGTGCCAGCAGCCCCGACAGGGGTCCTTATTCACCCCTCCACTTT.